This T cell receptor (beta chain) was profiled in a study of blood T cell repertoires in COVID-19. Study information: Acute and convalescent COVID-19 specimens originated in the United States, Italy and Spain. The analysed material was cDNA or gDNA that came from T cells, B-cell-depleted T cells, or PBMCs.

Study processing details: Amplification from reference gene primers served as the basis for estimated nucleated cell counts. The data were produced by immunoSEQ multiplex PCR, yet TCRdb's version contains in-frame clones alone and is incomplete. For V, J and clone size, that table is used; D and trimming come from the DNA. This sample yields under 130,000 clones, of which 88% are seen a single time; 3.5% belongs to the top ten. Per the germline V gene, CDR1 is SGHRS and CDR2 is YFSETQ. The CDR3 spans 17 residues. Losses at the gene ends were 4 bases for V and 0 bases for J; bases not matched to a gene: 9.

This chain joins TRBV5-1 and TRBJ1-4, with TRBD1 identical over 7 bases. Sequenced material: peripheral blood. This receptor was taken from a human donor in a cohort sampled during active COVID-19. The CDR3 is CASSKGQIDATNEKLFF. The CDR3 coding sequence is TGCGCCAGCAGCAAGGGACAGATAGATGCAACTAATGAAAAACTGTTTTTT.